This TCR beta chain appears in the sequencing data of a study of post-analysis software for immune sequencing data. As for the study in general: The disease courses spanned relapsing-remitting, secondary progressive and progressive-relapsing forms of multiple sclerosis.

CDR3 length equals 19 residues. Study-wide findings and caveats: With F measure, samples from one preparation batch clustered together strongly. Patients carried five TRBV segments more frequently than controls did, and TRBV5-6, TRBV5-1 and TRBV20-1 were among them.

About this clonotype itself: The antigen remains undetermined.

Unique molecular identifiers tagged the TCR beta cDNA libraries. One entry per CDR3 protein results from TCRdb running MiXCR on the PCR reads. The table records about 200,000 distinct CDR3 sequences, 29% of them present only once. Material: blood. The V and J genes are TRBV21-1 and TRBJ2-1; TRBD1 was called by the table and not checked on the DNA. TRBV21-1 corresponds to a pseudogene. The sequence was collected from a girl aged 2-17 years with multiple sclerosis. The CDR3 nucleotides are TGTGCCAGCAGCAAAACCGGGGATTTGGGGCGGGCACCGTACAATGAGCAGTTCTTC. This gives the protein CASSKTGDLGRAPYNEQFF.